One and the same sample provided the 22 T cell receptor beta chains below, sequenced in a study of CD8 T cells in Susac syndrome. RNA amounts of roughly 0.45 to 1 ug underwent reverse transcription with random hexamers. Via MiXCR, TCRdb re-called the immunoSEQ multiplex PCR reads, giving one row per CDR3 protein. The table shows about 52,000 distinct CDR3 sequences, with approximately 93% occurring only once. Input material: CD8+ T cells from PBMCs. The source of these receptors is a human donor with multiple sclerosis.

The chain uses TRBV4-1 and TRBJ2-5, with D possibly TRBD1 on 6 matching bases. Trimming removed 3 bases from V and 2 bases from J, with 13 bases in between. This CDR3 is built from 15 residues. The V gene's germline CDR1 is MGHRA and CDR2 YSYEKL. The DNA for the CDR3 is TGCGCCAGCAGCCATCCCACAGGGATACAAGAGACCCAGTACTTC. Translating it yields CASSHPTGIQETQYF.

The genes are TRBV6-2 or TRBV6-3 and TRBJ1-2, with D hard to call. Per the germline V gene, CDR1 is MNHEY and CDR2 is SVGEGT. The CDR3 length is 14 residues. V dropped 0 bases and J dropped 2 bases, with 7 bases sitting between them. As DNA, the CDR3 is TGTGCCAGCAGTTACTCAGCGCAGAACTATGGCTACACCTTC. This encodes CASSYSAQNYGYTF.

The rearrangement joins TRBV20-1 to TRBJ2-5, with a possible D match to TRBD2 (5 bases). CDR3 length equals 14 residues. Germline-derived CDR1 and CDR2 are DFQATT and SNEGSKA (reference sequence). V lost 4 bases and J 2 bases, leaving 14 bases between the germline ends. The CDR3 DNA reads TGCAGTGCTATCGTCCCGACTATGCAAGAGACCCAGTACTTC. This gives the protein CSAIVPTMQETQYF.

The chain joins TRBV7-2 to TRBJ2-3; the D gene is possibly TRBD1 (5 bases). The CDR3 has 14 amino acids. Trimming removed 5 bases at V and 2 bases at J, with 11 bases between. The germline gives CDR1 SGHTA, CDR2 FQGNSA. CDR3 residues: CASSPQGYTDTQYF. The CDR3 coding sequence is TGTGCCAGCAGCCCTCAGGGATACACAGATACGCAGTATTTT. Complete variable domain (other parts from reference TRBV7-2 and TRBJ2-3): GAGVSQSPSNKVTEKGKDVELRCDPISGHTALYWYRQSLGQGLEFLIYFQGNSAPDKSGLPSDRFSAERTGGSVSTLTIQRTQQEDSAVYLCASSPQGYTDTQYFGPGTRLTVL.

The chain joins TRBV7-8 to TRBJ2-7, with D perhaps TRBD1 (6 bases). CDR1 is SGHVS and CDR2 is FQNEAQ in the germline V gene. The V and J ends lost 2 bases and 4 bases respectively, with 9 bases between them. The CDR3 consists of 13 residues. The CDR3 sequence: CASSLNRVYEQYF. The CDR3 bases are TGTGCCAGCAGCTTAAACAGGGTGTACGAGCAGTACTTC.

This chain links TRBV7-9 with TRBJ2-1, with TRBD2 as a possible D gene (5 bases). CDR1 and CDR2 (germline): SEHNR, FQNEAQ (reference sequence). This CDR3 is built from 14 residues. Trimming removed 7 bases from V and 4 bases from J, with 14 bases in between. The CDR3 DNA reads as TGTGCCAGCACTGCCGCGGAGGCTTACAATGAGCAGTTCTTC. Translated, it gives CASTAAEAYNEQFF.

The sample holds one count of this clonotype. The chain is built from TRBV20-1 and TRBJ2-1; either TRBD1 or TRBD2 may fit D (5 bases each). Per the germline V gene, CDR1 is DFQATT and CDR2 is SNEGSKA (reference sequence). The CDR3 contains 17 residues. The V end lost 0 bases, the J end lost 0 bases, and 15 bases lay between the germline ends. This CDR3 reads CSARDPAGGSSYNEQFF. The CDR3 DNA follows: TGCAGTGCTAGAGATCCCGCTGGGGGAAGCTCCTACAATGAGCAGTTCTTC.

This chain joins TRBV10-3 and TRBJ1-2; 7 nucleotides match TRBD1. Germline V lookup: CDR1 ENHRY, CDR2 SYGVKD. CDR3 length: 12 amino acids. The junction had 3 bases not matched to a gene; V was cut back by 5 bases and J by 6 bases. The CDR3 region is CAISPTGDGYTF. The CDR3 DNA is TGTGCCATCAGTCCCACAGGGGATGGCTACACCTTC.

The chain uses TRBV6-2 or TRBV6-3 and TRBJ2-1, with TRBD1 matching 7 bases. The germline V gene encodes CDR1 MNHEY and CDR2 SVGEGT. V shed 4 bases, J shed 9 bases, and the junction held 6 bases outside the gene matches. CDR3 length: 13 amino acids. The CDR3 spells CASSLTGEGEQFF. The DNA for the CDR3 is TGTGCCAGCAGTTTAACAGGGGAAGGTGAGCAGTTCTTC.

The chain combines TRBV4-1 with TRBJ2-7; 7 bases agree with TRBD1. With V trimmed by 6 bases and J by 2 bases, 13 bases remained unmatched. The CDR3 runs to 16 residues. The germline CDR1 and CDR2 sequences are MGHRA and YSYEKL. The CDR3 DNA follows: TGCGCCAGCAGACCCGACGCGACAGGGAAAACCTACGAGCAGTACTTC. Its protein product is CASRPDATGKTYEQYF.

This clonotype has a single count. The chain combines TRBV28 with TRBJ1-1, with D unresolved. V was cut by 4 bases and J by 11 bases, with 8 bases left in between. The CDR3 has 10 residues. Germline values: CDR1 MDHEN, CDR2 SYDVKM. CDR3 in amino acids: CASSSSMAFF. The CDR3 nucleotides read TGTGCCAGCAGTTCGTCAATGGCTTTCTTT.

The chain uses TRBV2 and TRBJ2-2; D gene ambiguous. Germline lookup yields CDR1 SNHLY and CDR2 FYNNEI. Trimming left V 0 bases short and J 1 base short, with 12 bases between. The CDR3 is 17 amino acids. In DNA form, the CDR3 reads TGTGCCAGCAGTGAAGCGCTGGCAACCTTGAACACCGGGGAGCTGTTTTTT. Protein product: CASSEALATLNTGELFF.

The V gene is TRBV5-1, the J gene TRBJ1-1; D is perhaps TRBD1 (5 bases). V lost 4 bases to trimming and J lost 4 bases, with 17 bases between them. This CDR3 is 15 amino acids long. The germline CDR1 and CDR2 sequences are SGHRS and YFSETQ. CDR3 coding DNA: TGCGCCAGCAGCCCCCAAGTGGGGGGGGGCACTGAAGCTTTCTTT. Protein sequence: CASSPQVGGGTEAFF.

This chain links TRBV7-9 with TRBJ2-5, with 7 bases that match TRBD2. Unmatched junction bases numbered 8, after V lost 5 bases and J lost 5 bases. Per germline, CDR1 SEHNR and CDR2 FQNEAQ (reference sequence). This CDR3 has 14 residues. Here the CDR3 reads CASSGGVPQETQYF. CDR3 bases: TGTGCCAGCAGCGGGGGGGTCCCCCAGGAGACCCAGTACTTC. The complete variable domain, with remaining parts taken from reference TRBV7-9 and TRBJ2-5, reads DTGVSQNPRHKITKRGQNVTFRCDPISEHNRLYWYRQTLGQGPEFLTYFQNEAQLEKSRLLSDRFSAERPKGSFSTLEIQRTEQGDSAMYLCASSGGVPQETQYFGPGTRLLVL.

V usage is TRBV14 and J usage is TRBJ2-7, with a weak D call TRBD2 (7 bases). The V gene's germline CDR1 is SGHDN and CDR2 FVKESK. The CDR3 runs 15 residues. The germline V and J ends were trimmed by 5 bases and 3 bases, with 17 bases remaining between them. DNA for the CDR3: TGTGCCAGCAGCTGGGAGGGGGGCCCCAACTACGAGCAGTACTTC. Protein: CASSWEGGPNYEQYF.

The CDR3 region has the DNA TGTGCCAGCAGTGAAGCCGGGACTAGCGGGCGGCAAGAGACCCAGTACTTC. It translates to CASSEAGTSGRQETQYF. This chain joins TRBV25-1 and TRBJ2-5; 12 bases line up with TRBD2. The CDR3 is made up of 17 amino acids. Germline-derived CDR1 and CDR2 are MGHDK and SYGVNS. Trimming cost V 2 bases and J 2 bases; bases outside gene matches: 6.

This sequence joins TRBV11-1 and TRBJ2-1, with D maybe TRBD2 (6 bases). Germline CDR1 reads SGHAT; CDR2 reads FQDESV (reference sequence). The V end lost 8 bases, the J end lost 1 base, and 9 bases lay between the germline ends. The CDR3 spans 13 residues. CDR3 sequence reads: CASEEGSYNEQFF. CDR3 sequence (DNA): TGTGCCAGCGAGGAGGGTTCCTACAATGAGCAGTTCTTC.

The CDR3 DNA reads TGTGCCAGCAGCTTGGAGACAAGGGAGGATACGCAGTATTTT. Protein product: CASSLETREDTQYF. The chain is built from TRBV5-6 and TRBJ2-3; TRBD2 might be the D (5 bases). Germline V CDR1 and CDR2: SGHDT, YYEEEE. Trimming left V 0 bases short and J 6 bases short, with 11 bases between. CDR3 size: 14 residues. Together with reference TRBV5-6 and TRBJ2-3, the CDR3 gives the full variable domain: DAGVTQSPTHLIKTRGQQVTLRCSPKSGHDTVSWYQQALGQGPQFIFQYYEEEERQRGNFPDRFSGHQFPNYSSELNVNALLLGDSALYLCASSLETREDTQYFGPGTRLTVL.

This rearrangement joins TRBV4-2 to TRBJ1-1; D is ambiguous. This CDR3 has 15 residues. Germline V CDR1 and CDR2: LGHNA, YNFKEQ. The V gene lost 0 bases and the J gene lost 0 bases, with 8 bases spanning the gap. As DNA, the CDR3 is TGTGCCAGCAGCCAAGACGAGGGTATGAACACTGAAGCTTTCTTT. Translated, it gives CASSQDEGMNTEAFF.

The chain combines TRBV9 with TRBJ1-1; D not certain. Germline V CDR1 and CDR2: SGDLS, YYNGEE. This CDR3 region has 14 residues. V gave up 6 bases and J gave up 4 bases, with 16 bases separating them. The CDR3 nucleotides read TGTGCCAGCAATCCGGGCCCCGCGAGCACTGAAGCTTTCTTT. Translating gives CASNPGPASTEAFF.

V is TRBV13 and J is TRBJ2-5; 8 bases match TRBD1. There are 16 residues in the CDR3. From germline, CDR1 is PRHDT and CDR2 FYEKMQ (reference sequence). The ends lost 0 bases at V and 6 bases at J; junction bases unmatched: 9. The CDR3 is CASSLGGQGARKTQYF. In nucleotides, the CDR3 is TGTGCCAGCAGCTTAGGCGGGCAGGGGGCGAGGAAGACCCAGTACTTC.

The rearrangement uses TRBV5-4 and TRBJ2-1; D is unresolved. The V gene lost 5 bases and the J gene lost 0 bases, with 6 bases spanning the gap. Germline lookup yields CDR1 SGHNT and CDR2 YYREEE (reference sequence). CDR3 length equals 13 residues. In DNA form, the CDR3 reads TGTGCCAGCAGTTCTAGCTCCTACAATGAGCAGTTCTTC. Protein: CASSSSSYNEQFF.